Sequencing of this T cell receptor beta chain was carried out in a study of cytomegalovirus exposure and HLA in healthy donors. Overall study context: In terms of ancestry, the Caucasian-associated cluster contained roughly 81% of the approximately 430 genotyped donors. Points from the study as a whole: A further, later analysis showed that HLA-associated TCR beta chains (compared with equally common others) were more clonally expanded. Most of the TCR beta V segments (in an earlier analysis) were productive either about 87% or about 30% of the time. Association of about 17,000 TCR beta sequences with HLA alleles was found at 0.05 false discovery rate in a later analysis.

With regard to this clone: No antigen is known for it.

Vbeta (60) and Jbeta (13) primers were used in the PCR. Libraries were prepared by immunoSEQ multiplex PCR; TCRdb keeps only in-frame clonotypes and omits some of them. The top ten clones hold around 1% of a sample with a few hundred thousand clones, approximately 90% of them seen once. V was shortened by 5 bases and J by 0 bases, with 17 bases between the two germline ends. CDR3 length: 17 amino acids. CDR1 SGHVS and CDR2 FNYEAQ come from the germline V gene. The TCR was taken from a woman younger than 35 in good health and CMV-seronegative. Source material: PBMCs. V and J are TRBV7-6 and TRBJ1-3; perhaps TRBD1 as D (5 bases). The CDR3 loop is CASSLGWRGRSGNTIYF. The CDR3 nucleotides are TGTGCCAGCAGCCTTGGCTGGAGGGGCCGCTCTGGAAACACCATATATTTT.